The T cell receptor beta chain described here comes from a study of blood T cell repertoires in COVID-19. Study details: Acute and convalescent COVID-19 samples came from the United States, Italy and Spain.

Assay: immunoSEQ multiplex PCR; the TCRdb copy retains only in-frame clones and omits some. This repertoire shows around 310,000 clones, more than 80% found once; its top ten account for 6% to 7%. V was cut by 2 bases and J by 2 bases, with 9 bases left in between. This CDR3 has 14 amino acids. Germline values: CDR1 SGHKS, CDR2 YYEKEE (reference sequence). The gene calls are TRBV5-5 and TRBJ2-3; tentatively, D is TRBD2 (6 bases). The specimen was peripheral blood. The source of this sequence is a woman aged 25 to 39 with COVID-19, enrolled during active disease. CDR3 sequence reads: CASSFAGLTDTQYF. The DNA for the CDR3 is TGTGCCAGCAGCTTTGCGGGGCTCACAGATACGCAGTATTTT.